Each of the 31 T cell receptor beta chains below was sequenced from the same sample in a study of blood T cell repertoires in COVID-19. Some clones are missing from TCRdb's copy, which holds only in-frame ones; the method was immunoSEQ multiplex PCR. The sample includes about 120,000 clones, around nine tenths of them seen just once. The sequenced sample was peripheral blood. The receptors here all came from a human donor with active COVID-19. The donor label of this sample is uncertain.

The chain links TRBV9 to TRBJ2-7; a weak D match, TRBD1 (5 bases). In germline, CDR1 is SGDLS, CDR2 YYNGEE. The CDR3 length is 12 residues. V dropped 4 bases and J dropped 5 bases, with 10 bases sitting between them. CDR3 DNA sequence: TGTGCCAGCAGCCAGCAGGGTGACGAGCAGTACTTC. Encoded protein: CASSQQGDEQYF. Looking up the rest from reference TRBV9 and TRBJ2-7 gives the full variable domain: DSGVTQTPKHLITATGQRVTLRCSPRSGDLSVYWYQQSLDQGLQFLIQYYNGEERAKGNILERFSAQQFPDLHSELNLSSLELGDSALYFCASSQQGDEQYFGPGTRLTVT.

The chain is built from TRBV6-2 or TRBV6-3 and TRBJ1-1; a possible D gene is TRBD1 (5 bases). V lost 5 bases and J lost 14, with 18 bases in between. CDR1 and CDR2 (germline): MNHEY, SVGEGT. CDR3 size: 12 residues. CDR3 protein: CASSGAGPMSFF. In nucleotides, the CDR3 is TGTGCCAGCAGTGGAGCAGGGCCGATGAGCTTCTTT.

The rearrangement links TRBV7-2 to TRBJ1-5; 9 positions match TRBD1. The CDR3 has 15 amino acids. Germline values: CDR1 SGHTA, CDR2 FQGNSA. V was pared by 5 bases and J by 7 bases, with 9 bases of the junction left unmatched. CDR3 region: CASSPRTGENQPQHF. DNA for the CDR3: TGTGCCAGCAGCCCCCGGACAGGGGAGAACCAGCCCCAGCATTTT.

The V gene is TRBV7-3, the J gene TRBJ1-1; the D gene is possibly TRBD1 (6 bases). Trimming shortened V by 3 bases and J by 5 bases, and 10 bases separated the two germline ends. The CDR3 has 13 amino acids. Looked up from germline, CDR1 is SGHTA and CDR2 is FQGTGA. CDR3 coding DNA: TGTGCCAGCAGCTTGGGAACAGGGACTGAAGCTTTCTTT. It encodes CASSLGTGTEAFF. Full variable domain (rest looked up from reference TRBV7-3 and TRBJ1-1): GAGVSQTPSNKVTEKGKYVELRCDPISGHTALYWYRQSLGQGPEFLIYFQGTGAADDSGLPNDRFFAVRPEGSVSTLKIQRTERGDSAVYLCASSLGTGTEAFFGQGTRLTVV.

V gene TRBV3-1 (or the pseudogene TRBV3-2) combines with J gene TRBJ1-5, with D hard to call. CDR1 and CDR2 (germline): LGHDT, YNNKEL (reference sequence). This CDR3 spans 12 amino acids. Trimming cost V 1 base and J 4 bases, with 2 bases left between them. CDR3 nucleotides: TGTGCCAGCAGCCAAGCAAATCAGCCCCAGCATTTT. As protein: CASSQANQPQHF.

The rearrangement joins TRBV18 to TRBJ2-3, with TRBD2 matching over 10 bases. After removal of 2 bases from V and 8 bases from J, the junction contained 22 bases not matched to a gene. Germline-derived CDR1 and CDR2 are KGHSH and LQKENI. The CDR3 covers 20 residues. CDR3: CASSPTSSLAGARLGGTQYF. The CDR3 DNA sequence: TGTGCCAGCTCACCAACTTCCTCGCTAGCGGGGGCCAGGTTGGGAGGTACGCAGTATTTT. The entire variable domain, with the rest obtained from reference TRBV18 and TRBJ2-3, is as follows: NAGVMQNPRHLVRRRGQEARLRCSPMKGHSHVYWYRQLPEEGLKFMVYLQKENIIDESGMPKERFSAEFPKEGPSILRIQQVVRGDSAAYFCASSPTSSLAGARLGGTQYFGPGTRLTVL.

CDR3 sequence: CASSLVGEAYNSPLHF. The CDR3 nucleotides read TGTGCCAGCAGCTTGGTCGGGGAAGCTTATAATTCACCCCTCCACTTT. J is TRBJ1-6 and V is TRBV5-6; D unclear. The CDR3 is 16 residues long. Looked up from germline, CDR1 is SGHDT and CDR2 is YYEEEE. Trimming cost V 0 bases and J 4 bases, with 11 bases left between them.

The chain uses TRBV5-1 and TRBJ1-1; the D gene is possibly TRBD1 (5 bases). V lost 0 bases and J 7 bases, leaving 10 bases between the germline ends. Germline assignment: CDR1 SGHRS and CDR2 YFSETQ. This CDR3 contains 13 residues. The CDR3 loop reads CASSLEDGGEAFF. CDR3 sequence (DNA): TGCGCCAGCAGCTTGGAGGACGGGGGTGAAGCTTTCTTT.

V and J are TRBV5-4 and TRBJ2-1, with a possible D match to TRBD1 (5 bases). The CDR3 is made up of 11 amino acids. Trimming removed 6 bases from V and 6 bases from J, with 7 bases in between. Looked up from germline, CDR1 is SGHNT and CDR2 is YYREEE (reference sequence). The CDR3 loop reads CASIDSNEQFF. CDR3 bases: TGTGCCAGCATCGACAGCAATGAGCAGTTCTTC.

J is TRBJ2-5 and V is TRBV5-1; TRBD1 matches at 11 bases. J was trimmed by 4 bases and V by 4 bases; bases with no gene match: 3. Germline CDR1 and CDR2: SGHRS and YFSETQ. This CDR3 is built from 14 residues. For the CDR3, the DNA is TGCGCCAGCAGCACGGGACAGGGGGGAGAGACCCAGTACTTC. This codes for CASSTGQGGETQYF.

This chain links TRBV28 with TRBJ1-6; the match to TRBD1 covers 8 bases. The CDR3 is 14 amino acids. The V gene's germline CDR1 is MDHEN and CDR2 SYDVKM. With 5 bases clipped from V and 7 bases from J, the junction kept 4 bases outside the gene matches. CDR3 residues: CASSTTGGNSPLHF. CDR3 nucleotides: TGTGCCAGCAGTACAACAGGGGGGAATTCACCCCTCCACTTT.

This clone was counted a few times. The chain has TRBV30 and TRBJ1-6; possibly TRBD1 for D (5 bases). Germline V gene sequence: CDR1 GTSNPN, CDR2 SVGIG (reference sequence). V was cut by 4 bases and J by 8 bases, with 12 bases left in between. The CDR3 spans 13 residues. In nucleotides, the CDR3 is TGTGCCTGGAAGTCCCAGGGTTATTCACCCCTCCACTTT. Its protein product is CAWKSQGYSPLHF. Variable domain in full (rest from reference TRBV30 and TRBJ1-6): SQTIHQWPATLVQPVGSPLSLECTVEGTSNPNLYWYRQAAGRGLQLLFYSVGIGQISSEVPQNLSASRPQDRQFILSSKKLLLSDSGFYLCAWKSQGYSPLHFGNGTRLTVT.

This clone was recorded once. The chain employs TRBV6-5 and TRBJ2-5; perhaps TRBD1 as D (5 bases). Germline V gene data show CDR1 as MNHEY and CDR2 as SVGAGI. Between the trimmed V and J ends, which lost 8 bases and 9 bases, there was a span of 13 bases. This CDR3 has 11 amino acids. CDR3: CASWGLFAQYF. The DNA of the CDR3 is TGTGCCAGCTGGGGCCTGTTCGCCCAGTACTTC.

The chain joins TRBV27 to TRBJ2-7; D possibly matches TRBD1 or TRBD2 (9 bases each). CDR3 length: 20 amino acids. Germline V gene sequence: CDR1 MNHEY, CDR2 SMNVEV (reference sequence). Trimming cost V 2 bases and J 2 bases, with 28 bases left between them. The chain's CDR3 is CASSLKGGTGFLAGTYEQYF. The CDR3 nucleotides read TGTGCCAGCAGTTTAAAAGGTGGGACAGGGTTTCTAGCGGGGACCTACGAGCAGTACTTC.

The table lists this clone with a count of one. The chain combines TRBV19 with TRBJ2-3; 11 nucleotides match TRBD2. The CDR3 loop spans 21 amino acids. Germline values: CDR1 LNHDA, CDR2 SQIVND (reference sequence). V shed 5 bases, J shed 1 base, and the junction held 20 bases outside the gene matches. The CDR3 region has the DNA TGTGCCAGTAGTCACCCCCCAGGCCTAGCGGGGGGCACGCGCCGCACAGATACGCAGTATTTT. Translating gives CASSHPPGLAGGTRRTDTQYF.

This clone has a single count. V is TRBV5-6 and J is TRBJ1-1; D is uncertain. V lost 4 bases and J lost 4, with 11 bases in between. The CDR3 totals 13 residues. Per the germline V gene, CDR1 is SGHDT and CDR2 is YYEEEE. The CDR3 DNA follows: TGTGCCAGCAGCCGGTCCCTTGGCACTGAAGCTTTCTTT. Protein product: CASSRSLGTEAFF.

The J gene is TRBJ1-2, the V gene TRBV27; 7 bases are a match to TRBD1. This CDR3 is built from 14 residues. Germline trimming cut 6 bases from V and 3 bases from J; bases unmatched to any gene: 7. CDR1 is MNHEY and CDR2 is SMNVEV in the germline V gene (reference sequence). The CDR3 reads CASRLTGSYYGYTF. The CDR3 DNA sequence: TGTGCCAGCAGGTTGACAGGGAGTTACTATGGCTACACCTTC.

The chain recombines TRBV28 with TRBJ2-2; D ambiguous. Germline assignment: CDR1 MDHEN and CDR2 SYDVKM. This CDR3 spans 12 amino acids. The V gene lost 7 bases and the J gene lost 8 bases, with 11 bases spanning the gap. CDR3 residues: CASTPGVGELFF. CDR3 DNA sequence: TGTGCCAGCACCCCGGGTGTGGGGGAGCTGTTTTTT.

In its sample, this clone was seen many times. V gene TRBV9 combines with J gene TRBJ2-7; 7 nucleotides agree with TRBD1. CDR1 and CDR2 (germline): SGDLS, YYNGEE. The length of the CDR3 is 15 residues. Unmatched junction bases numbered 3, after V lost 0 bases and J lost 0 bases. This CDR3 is CASSVAGDSSYEQYF. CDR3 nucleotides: TGTGCCAGCAGCGTAGCTGGGGACAGCTCCTACGAGCAGTACTTC.

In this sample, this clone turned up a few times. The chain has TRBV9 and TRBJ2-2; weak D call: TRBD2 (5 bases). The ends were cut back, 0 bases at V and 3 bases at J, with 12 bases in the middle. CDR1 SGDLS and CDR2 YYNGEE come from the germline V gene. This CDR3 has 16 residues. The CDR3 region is CASSVAGSVDTGELFF. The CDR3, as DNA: TGTGCCAGCAGCGTAGCGGGGTCAGTAGACACCGGGGAGCTGTTTTTT.

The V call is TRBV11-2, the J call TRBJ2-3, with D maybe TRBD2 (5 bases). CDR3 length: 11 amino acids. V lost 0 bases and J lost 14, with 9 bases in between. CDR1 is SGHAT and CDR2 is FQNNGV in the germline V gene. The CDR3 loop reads CASSLETTRYF. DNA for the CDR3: TGTGCCAGCAGCTTAGAAACCACTAGGTATTTT. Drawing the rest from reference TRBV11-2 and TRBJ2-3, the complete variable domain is EAGVAQSPRYKIIEKRQSVAFWCNPISGHATLYWYQQILGQGPKLLIQFQNNGVVDDSQLPKDRFSAERLKGVDSTLKIQPAKLEDSAVYLCASSLETTRYFGPGTRLTVL.

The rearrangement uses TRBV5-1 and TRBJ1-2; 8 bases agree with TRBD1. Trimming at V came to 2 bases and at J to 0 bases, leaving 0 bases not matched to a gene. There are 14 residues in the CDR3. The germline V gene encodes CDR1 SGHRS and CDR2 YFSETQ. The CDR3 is CASSLQGANYGYTF. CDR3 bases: TGCGCCAGCAGCTTACAGGGGGCTAACTATGGCTACACCTTC.

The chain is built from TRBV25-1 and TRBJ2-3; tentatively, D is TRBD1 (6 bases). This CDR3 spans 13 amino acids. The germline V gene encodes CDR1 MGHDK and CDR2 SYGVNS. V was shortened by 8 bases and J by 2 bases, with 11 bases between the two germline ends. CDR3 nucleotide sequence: TGTGCCAGCCAAGGGGGTAACACAGATACGCAGTATTTT. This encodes CASQGGNTDTQYF.

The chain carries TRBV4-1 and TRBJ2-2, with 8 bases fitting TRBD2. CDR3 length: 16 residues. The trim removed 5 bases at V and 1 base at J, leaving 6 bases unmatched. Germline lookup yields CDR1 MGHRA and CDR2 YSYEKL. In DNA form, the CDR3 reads TGCGCCAGCAGCTTGGGACTAGTTGTGAACACCGGGGAGCTGTTTTTT. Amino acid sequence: CASSLGLVVNTGELFF.

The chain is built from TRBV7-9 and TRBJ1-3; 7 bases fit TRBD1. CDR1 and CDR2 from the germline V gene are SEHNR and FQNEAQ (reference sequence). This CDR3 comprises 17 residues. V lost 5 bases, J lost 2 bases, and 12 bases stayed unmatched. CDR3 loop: CASSQYRFDRAGNTIYF. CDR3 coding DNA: TGTGCCAGCAGCCAATACCGGTTTGACAGGGCTGGAAACACCATATATTTT. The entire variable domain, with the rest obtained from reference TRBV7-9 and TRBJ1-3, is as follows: DTGVSQNPRHKITKRGQNVTFRCDPISEHNRLYWYRQTLGQGPEFLTYFQNEAQLEKSRLLSDRFSAERPKGSFSTLEIQRTEQGDSAMYLCASSQYRFDRAGNTIYFGEGSWLTVV.

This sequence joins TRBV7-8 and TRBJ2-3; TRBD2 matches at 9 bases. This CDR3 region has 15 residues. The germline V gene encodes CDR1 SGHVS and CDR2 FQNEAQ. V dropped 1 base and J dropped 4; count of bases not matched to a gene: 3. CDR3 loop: CASSLGGGAADTQYF. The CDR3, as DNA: TGTGCCAGCAGCTTAGGCGGGGGGGCTGCAGATACGCAGTATTTT.

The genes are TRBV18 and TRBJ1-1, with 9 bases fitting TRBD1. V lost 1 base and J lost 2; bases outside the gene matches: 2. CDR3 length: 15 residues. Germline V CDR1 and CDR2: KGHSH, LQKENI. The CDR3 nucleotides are TGTGCCAGCTCACCACAGACAGGGGGTAACACTGAAGCTTTCTTT. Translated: CASSPQTGGNTEAFF. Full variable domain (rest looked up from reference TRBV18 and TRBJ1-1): NAGVMQNPRHLVRRRGQEARLRCSPMKGHSHVYWYRQLPEEGLKFMVYLQKENIIDESGMPKERFSAEFPKEGPSILRIQQVVRGDSAAYFCASSPQTGGNTEAFFGQGTRLTVV.

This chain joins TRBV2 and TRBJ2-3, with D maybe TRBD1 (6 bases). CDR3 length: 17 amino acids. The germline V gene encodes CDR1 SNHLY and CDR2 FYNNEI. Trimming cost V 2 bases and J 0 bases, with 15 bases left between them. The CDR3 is CASSERDIGQSTDTQYF. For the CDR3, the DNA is TGTGCCAGCAGTGAACGAGACATCGGACAGAGCACAGATACGCAGTATTTT. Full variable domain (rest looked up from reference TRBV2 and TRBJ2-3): EPEVTQTPSHQVTQMGQEVILRCVPISNHLYFYWYRQILGQKVEFLVSFYNNEISEKSEIFDDQFSVERPDGSNFTLKIRSTKLEDSAMYFCASSERDIGQSTDTQYFGPGTRLTVL.

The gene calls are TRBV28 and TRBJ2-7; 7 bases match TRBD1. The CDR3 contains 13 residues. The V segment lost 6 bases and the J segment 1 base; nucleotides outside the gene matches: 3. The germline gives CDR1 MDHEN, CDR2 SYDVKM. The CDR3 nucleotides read TGTGCCAGCAGGGAGACAGGGTCCTACGAGCAGTACTTC. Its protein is CASRETGSYEQYF.

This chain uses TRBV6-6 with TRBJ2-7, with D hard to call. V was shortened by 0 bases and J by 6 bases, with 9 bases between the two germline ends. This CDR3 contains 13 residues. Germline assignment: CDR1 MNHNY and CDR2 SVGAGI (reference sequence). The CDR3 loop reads CASSYSGLGEQYF. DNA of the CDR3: TGTGCCAGCAGTTACTCCGGGTTGGGCGAGCAGTACTTC.

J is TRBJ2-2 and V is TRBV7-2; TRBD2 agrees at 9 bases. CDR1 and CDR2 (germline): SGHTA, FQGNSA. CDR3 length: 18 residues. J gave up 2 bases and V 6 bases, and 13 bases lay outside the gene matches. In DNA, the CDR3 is TGTGCCAGCAGAAGAAGCCGACTAGCGGTGGGAAACACCGGGGAGCTGTTTTTT. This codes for CASRRSRLAVGNTGELFF. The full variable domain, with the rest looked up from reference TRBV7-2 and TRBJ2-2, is GAGVSQSPSNKVTEKGKDVELRCDPISGHTALYWYRQSLGQGLEFLIYFQGNSAPDKSGLPSDRFSAERTGGSVSTLTIQRTQQEDSAVYLCASRRSRLAVGNTGELFFGEGSRLTVL.